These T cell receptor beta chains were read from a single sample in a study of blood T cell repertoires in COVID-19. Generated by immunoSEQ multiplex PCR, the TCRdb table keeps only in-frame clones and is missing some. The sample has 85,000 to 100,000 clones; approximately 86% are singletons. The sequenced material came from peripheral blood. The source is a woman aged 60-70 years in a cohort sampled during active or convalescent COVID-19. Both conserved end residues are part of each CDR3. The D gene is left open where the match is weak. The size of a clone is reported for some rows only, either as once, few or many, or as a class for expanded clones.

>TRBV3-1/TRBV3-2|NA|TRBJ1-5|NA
TGTGCCAGCAGCCCGGCGGGTAGCAATCAGCCCCAGCATTTT
CASSPAGSNQPQHF
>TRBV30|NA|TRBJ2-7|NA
TGTGCCTGGTTAACCGACGGGGGGAGGGGGACCTACGAGCAGTACTTC
CAWLTDGGRGTYEQYF
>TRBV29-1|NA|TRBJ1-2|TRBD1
TGCAGCTCTAGCCCGGGACAGGGGGGTGGCTACACCTTC
CSSSPGQGGGYTF
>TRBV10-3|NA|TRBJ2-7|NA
TGTGCCTCCTCTAGTGACAGCTCCTACGAGCAGTACTTC
CASSSDSSYEQYF
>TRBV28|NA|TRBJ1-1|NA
TGTGCCAGCCTCGGGGGGGGACTGAACACTGAAGCTTTCTTT
CASLGGGLNTEAFF
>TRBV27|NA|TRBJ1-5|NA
TGTGCCAGCAGTCCCGGCAATCAGCCCCAGCATTTT
CASSPGNQPQHF
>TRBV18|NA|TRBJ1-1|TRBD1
TGTGCCAGCTCACAACACAGGGGTGCCACTGAAGCTTTCTTT
CASSQHRGATEAFF
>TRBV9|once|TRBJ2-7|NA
TGTGCCAGCAGCGGGGCTCATGCCCTCTCCTACGAGCAGTACTTC
CASSGAHALSYEQYF
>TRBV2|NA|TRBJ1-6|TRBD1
TGTGCCAGCAGTCCTCCGGGACAGGGGACTCCCTATAATTCACCCCTCCACTTT
CASSPPGQGTPYNSPLHF
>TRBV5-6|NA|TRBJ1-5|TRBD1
TGTGCCAGCAGCTTGGGGGACAGGCTAGGCGGTGGTCAGCCCCAGCATTTT
CASSLGDRLGGGQPQHF
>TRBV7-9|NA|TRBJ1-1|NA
TGTGCCAGCAGCTTAGACGGGGTGAACACTGAAGCTTTCTTT
CASSLDGVNTEAFF
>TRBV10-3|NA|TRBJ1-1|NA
TGTGCCTCCCAAGACAGGAACACTGAAGCTTTCTTT
CASQDRNTEAFF
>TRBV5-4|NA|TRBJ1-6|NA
TGTGCCAGCAGCTTGGGGACTGGGGACTATAATTCACCCCTCCACTTT
CASSLGTGDYNSPLHF
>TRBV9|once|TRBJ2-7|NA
TGTGCCAGCAGCGTAGTCCCGGACGGGAACTACGAGCAGTACTTC
CASSVVPDGNYEQYF
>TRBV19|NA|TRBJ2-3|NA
TGTGCCAGTAGTATCTGGGCCCCAGATACGCAGTATTTT
CASSIWAPDTQYF
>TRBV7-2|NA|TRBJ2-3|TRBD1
TGTGCCAGCAGCTTAGCGGACAGGGTCGCTACGCAGTATTTT
CASSLADRVATQYF
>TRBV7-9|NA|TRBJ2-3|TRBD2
TGTGCCAGCAGCCCCCGGGGAGGGCCAGGGCCCACAGATACGCAGTATTTT
CASSPRGGPGPTDTQYF
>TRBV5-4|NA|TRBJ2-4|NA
TGTGCCAGCAGCTTGGGTGGGCGAGCCAAAAACATTCAGTACTTC
CASSLGGRAKNIQYF
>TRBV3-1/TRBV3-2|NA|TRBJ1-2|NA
TGTGCCAGCAGCCAAGGGCCAGCTAACTATGGCTACACCTTC
CASSQGPANYGYTF
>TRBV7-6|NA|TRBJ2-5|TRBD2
TGTGCCAGCAGCGGAGGACTAGCGGGGGGCCCCCCGGAGACCCAGTACTTC
CASSGGLAGGPPETQYF
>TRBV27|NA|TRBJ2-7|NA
TGTGCCAGCAGTTTTAGGGGCGAGCAGTACTTC
CASSFRGEQYF
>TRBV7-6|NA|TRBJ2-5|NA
TGTGCCAGCAGCTTAAGCCCCGATAGAGAGACCCAGTACTTC
CASSLSPDRETQYF
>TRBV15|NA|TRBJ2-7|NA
TGTGCCACCAGCAGGGATAAGGGGCCTTACGAGCAGTACTTC
CATSRDKGPYEQYF
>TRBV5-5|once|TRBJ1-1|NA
TGTGCCAGCAGCACAGACTCGGGACTCCCGAACACTGAAGCTTTCTTT
CASSTDSGLPNTEAFF
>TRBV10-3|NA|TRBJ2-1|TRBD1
TGTGCCATCAGTGAGAGGGGACAGGAGTACAATGAGCAGTTCTTC
CAISERGQEYNEQFF
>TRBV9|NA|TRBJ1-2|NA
TGTGCCAGCAGCGAGACAGGAGCTAACTATGGCTACACCTTC
CASSETGANYGYTF
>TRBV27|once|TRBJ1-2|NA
TGTGCCAGCAGTTTGGCGACGGGGTATGGCTACACCTTC
CASSLATGYGYTF
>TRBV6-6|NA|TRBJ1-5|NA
TGTGCCAGCAGTTACCAACGGGGGAGCAATCAGCCCCAGCATTTT
CASSYQRGSNQPQHF
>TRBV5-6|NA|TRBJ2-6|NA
TGTGCCAGCAGCCCACCGGGGGGCGCTGGGGCCAACGTCCTGACTTTC
CASSPPGGAGANVLTF
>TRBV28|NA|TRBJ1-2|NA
TGTGCCAGCAGTTCTTATTTCGGGAGGGCGCGGGATCCCGGGGCAAAAAATGGCTACACCTTC
CASSSYFGRARDPGAKNGYTF
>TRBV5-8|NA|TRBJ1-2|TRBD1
TGTGCCAGCAGCTTCGCCGGGACAGGGGTTGGCTACACCTTC
CASSFAGTGVGYTF
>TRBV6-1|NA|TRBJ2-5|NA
TGTGCCAGCAGTTCTAGTGGCACGGGGACCCAGTACTTC
CASSSSGTGTQYF
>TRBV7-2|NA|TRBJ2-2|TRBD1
TGTGCCAGCAGCTTAGCCGCAGGGACAGCCGGGGAGCTGTTTTTT
CASSLAAGTAGELFF
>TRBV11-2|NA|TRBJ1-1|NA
TGTGCCAGCAGCTTCATTTCCGGGGTAGCTTTCTTT
CASSFISGVAFF